This T cell receptor beta chain was sequenced in a study of cytomegalovirus exposure and HLA in healthy donors. Primers for the PCR totalled 60 Vbeta and 13 Jbeta. The protocol was immunoSEQ multiplex PCR, while the TCRdb copy is restricted to in-frame clones and leaves out a portion. This repertoire shows 110,000 or so clones, roughly 67% found once; its top ten account for roughly 8.3%. Study outcomes and limitations: Presence/absence comparisons presumed near-even sequencing depth among donors. Later analysis placed DRB1 highest and HLA-C lowest in TCR association rates, which differed by HLA locus. In a later analysis, HLA-associated TCR beta chains were more clonally expanded than equally common others.

Germline V gene sequence: CDR1 MNHNS, CDR2 SASEGT. The CDR3 runs to 13 residues. The V end was cut by 7 bases, the J end by 9 bases, with 18 bases between. On this clone itself: Antigen unknown.

Specimen: PBMCs. The sequence derives from a man in his late teens or twenties in good health and CMV-seropositive. The chain combines TRBV6-1 with TRBJ1-2; D unclear. The CDR3 bases are TGTGCCAGCAACCGACCAGAGGCGTGCTGCTACACCTTC. It encodes CASNRPEACCYTF.